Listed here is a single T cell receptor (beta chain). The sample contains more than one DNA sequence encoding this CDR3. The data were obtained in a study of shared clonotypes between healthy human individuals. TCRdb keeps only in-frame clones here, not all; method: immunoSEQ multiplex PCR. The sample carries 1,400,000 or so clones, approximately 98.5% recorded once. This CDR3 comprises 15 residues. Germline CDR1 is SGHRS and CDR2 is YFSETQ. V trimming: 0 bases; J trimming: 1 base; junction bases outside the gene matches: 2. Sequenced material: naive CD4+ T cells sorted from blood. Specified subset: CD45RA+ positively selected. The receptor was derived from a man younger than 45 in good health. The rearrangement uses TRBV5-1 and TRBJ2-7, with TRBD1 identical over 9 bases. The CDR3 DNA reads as TGCGCCAGCAGCTTGGGACAGGGGGTTTCCTACGAGCAGTACTTC. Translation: CASSLGQGVSYEQYF.